The table lists the clone carrying this T cell receptor (beta chain) with a count of one. The antigen remains unidentified. Healthy Caucasian individuals from Russia aged roughly 6 to 90 served as donors. The use of a sample-barcoded 5' primer and a J-beta primer mix characterized a second PCR of roughly 6 to 11 cycles. Sequencing yielded, for each sample, at least 2.5 million paired-end reads carrying CDR3. TCRdb analysed the 5' RACE reads with MiXCR anew, one entry per CDR3 protein. The sample has 800,000 to 950,000 distinct CDR3 sequences, under 40% seen once. CDR3 size: 11 residues. Germline assignment: CDR1 SGHTA and CDR2 FQGNSA. Deletions cut 6 bases from V and 8 bases from J, with 10 bases between. These data come from a study of blood T cells in healthy people across ages. Study conclusions and caveats: Unsorted PBMC input precluded a conclusive naive versus antigen-experienced comparison.

The chain links TRBV7-2 to TRBJ1-1; no firm D call. The sample consisted of blood. This TCR was recovered from a young man in good health. CDR3 nucleotides: TGTGCCAGCAGTGAAAAGGGAGAAGCTTTCTTT. Amino acid sequence: CASSEKGEAFF.